This T cell receptor (beta chain) was identified during a study of blood T cell repertoires in COVID-19. Study-wide background: Material from acute and convalescent COVID-19 was sourced from the United States, Italy and Spain. The analysed material was cDNA or gDNA that came from T cells, B-cell-depleted T cells, or PBMCs.

Sequencing was performed with immunoSEQ multiplex PCR; in TCRdb, only in-frame clones are kept and a portion is missing. The sample yields 250,000 to 300,000 clones, around four fifths seen once. In germline, CDR1 is LNHDA, CDR2 SQIVND (reference sequence). The CDR3 is 13 residues long. Trimming shortened V by 1 base and J by 8 bases, and 8 bases separated the two germline ends. The receptor was derived from a man aged 60 to 75 with acute or convalescent COVID-19. The material sequenced was peripheral blood. The chain recombines TRBV19 with TRBJ2-2, with TRBD2 as a possible D gene (5 bases). The CDR3 DNA sequence: TGTGCCAGTAGTATAGTACTAGTTGGGGAGCTGTTTTTT. Translation: CASSIVLVGELFF.